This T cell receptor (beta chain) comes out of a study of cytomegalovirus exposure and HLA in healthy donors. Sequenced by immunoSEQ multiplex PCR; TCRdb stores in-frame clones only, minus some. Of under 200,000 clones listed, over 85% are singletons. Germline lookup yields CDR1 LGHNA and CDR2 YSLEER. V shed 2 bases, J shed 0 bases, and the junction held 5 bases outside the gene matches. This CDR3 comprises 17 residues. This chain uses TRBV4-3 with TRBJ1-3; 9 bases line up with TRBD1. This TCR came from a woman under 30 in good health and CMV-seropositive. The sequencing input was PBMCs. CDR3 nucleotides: TGCGCCAGCAGCCAATCCGACAGGGGGAGCTCTGGAAACACCATATATTTT. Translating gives CASSQSDRGSSGNTIYF.